This TCR beta chain is drawn from a study of early T cells in non-severe SARS-CoV-2 infection. Study summary: Unsorted whole blood bulk RNA was sequenced, with unpaired chains.

The TCR library protocol attached unique molecular identifiers to the individual cDNA molecules. TCRdb reanalysed the 5' RACE reads using MiXCR and keeps one entry per CDR3 protein. Among roughly 61,000 distinct CDR3 sequences listed, roughly 10% were seen once. Whole-study results and caveats: Sequences matched to VDJdb favored anti-spike CD8 responses, while private and CD4 specificities were missed.

Only a few counts were recorded for this clonotype. As yet, its antigen is unknown. This CDR3 spans 14 amino acids. V lost 4 bases, J lost 2 bases, and 13 bases lay in between. Germline values: CDR1 SGHDT, CDR2 YYEEEE. This TCR came from an adult who was a healthcare worker with PCR-confirmed SARS-CoV-2 infection or an uninfected control (not recorded which). The V and J genes are TRBV5-6 and TRBJ2-7; TRBD2 might be the D (5 bases). Sequenced sample: whole blood. CDR3 coding DNA: TGTGCCAGCAGCCCGCCGGACTTCGCCTACGAGCAGTACTTC. It is translated as CASSPPDFAYEQYF.